This T cell receptor beta chain was captured in a study of cytomegalovirus exposure and HLA in healthy donors. Study at large: It was reported in a later analysis that the 90 to 150 validation repertoires used the same platform as the 550 to 850 first-cohort repertoires. General study points: According to a subsequent analysis, TCR clusters from the first cohort were inclined to appear together in the 130 or so validation repertoires.

Germline V gene sequence: CDR1 SGHTA, CDR2 FQGNSA. The V segment lost 5 bases and the J segment 3 bases; nucleotides outside the gene matches: 5. The CDR3 has 16 residues. With respect to this clone: Antigen unknown.

The repertoire was sequenced with immunoSEQ multiplex PCR; TCRdb's copy has only in-frame clones and lacks some. The table has about 160,000 clones, approximately 90% seen once. This receptor was identified in a young man in good health and CMV-seronegative. The rearrangement links TRBV7-2 to TRBJ2-3; 13 positions match TRBD2. Sequencing was done on a sample of PBMCs. CDR3 sequence reads: CASSQRTSGSTDTQYF. CDR3 DNA: TGTGCCAGCAGCCAAAGGACTAGCGGGAGTACAGATACGCAGTATTTT.